Listed here is a single T cell receptor beta chain. This sample was taken from a study of cytomegalovirus exposure and HLA in healthy donors. V was pared by 3 bases and J by 10 bases, with 9 bases of the junction left unmatched. The CDR3 has 15 amino acids. Germline V gene data show CDR1 as SEHNR and CDR2 as FQNEAQ (reference sequence). Use of 60 Vbeta and 13 Jbeta primers characterized the PCR. Clones were read by immunoSEQ multiplex PCR, and TCRdb kept only the in-frame ones, dropping some. Counted here are around 190,000 clones, around three quarters occurring once; the ten biggest clones make up 1.5% to 2%.

Input material: PBMCs. This chain connects TRBV7-9 to TRBJ1-4; the match to TRBD1 covers 9 bases. This TCR was recovered from a young man in good health and CMV-seronegative. CDR3 amino acids: CASSFQTGGVPKLFF. As DNA, the CDR3 is TGTGCCAGCAGCTTCCAGACAGGGGGGGTACCAAAACTGTTTTTT. The variable domain in full, with the rest retrieved from reference TRBV7-9 and TRBJ1-4, is DTGVSQNPRHKITKRGQNVTFRCDPISEHNRLYWYRQTLGQGPEFLTYFQNEAQLEKSRLLSDRFSAERPKGSFSTLEIQRTEQGDSAMYLCASSFQTGGVPKLFFGSGTQLSVL.